These T cell receptor beta chains were read from a single sample in a study of memory B cells and T cells in multiple sclerosis. Sequenced by immunoSEQ multiplex PCR; TCRdb stores in-frame clones only, minus some. The sample shows some 48,000 clones, roughly 80% of them seen only once. Their antigens remain unidentified. The sample taken for sequencing was PBMCs from blood kept in culture. Receptor source: a human donor with multiple sclerosis. CDR3s include the opening cysteine and the closing phenylalanine or tryptophan. D genes are given only for firm matches. The size of a clone is reported for some rows only, either as once, few or many, or as a class for expanded clones.

clone_size	d_call	v_call	j_call	cdr3_aa	cdr3_nt
NA	NA	TRBV2	TRBJ2-7	CASSEPGPPYEQYF	TGTGCCAGCAGTGAACCGGGACCACCCTACGAGCAGTACTTC
once	NA	TRBV18	TRBJ2-3	CASSPPSTDTQYF	TGTGCCAGCTCACCGCCTAGCACAGATACGCAGTATTTT
once	NA	TRBV12-2	TRBJ1-1	CASRFPDRNTEAFF	TGTGCAAGTCGCTTCCCCGACCGGAACACTGAAGCTTTCTTT
NA	TRBD2	TRBV6-1	TRBJ2-3	CASRELAGGGADTQYF	TGTGCCAGCAGGGAACTAGCGGGGGGCGGCGCAGATACGCAGTATTTT
NA	NA	TRBV5-1	TRBJ2-2	CASSLLNTGELFF	TGCGCCAGCAGCTTGCTCAACACCGGGGAGCTGTTTTTT
NA	NA	TRBV4-2	TRBJ2-5	CASSQDRQETQYF	TGTGCCAGCAGCCAAGACAGACAAGAGACCCAGTACTTC
NA	NA	TRBV18	TRBJ1-5	CASSPRGNSNQPQHF	TGTGCCAGCTCACCACGGGGTAATAGCAATCAGCCCCAGCATTTT
NA	TRBD1	TRBV7-8	TRBJ1-6	CASSRDRVGSPLHF	TGTGCCAGCAGCAGGGACAGGGTAGGATCACCCCTCCACTTT
NA	TRBD1	TRBV7-9	TRBJ1-2	CASSSRDRGSGYTF	TGTGCCAGCAGCTCCCGGGACAGGGGATCTGGCTACACCTTC
NA	TRBD1	TRBV19	TRBJ1-2	CASNLDRGGYTF	TGTGCCAGTAACCTGGACAGGGGTGGCTACACCTTC
once	NA	TRBV5-1	TRBJ2-1	CASSWGGGLYNEQFF	TGCGCCAGCAGCTGGGGAGGGGGCCTATACAATGAGCAGTTCTTC